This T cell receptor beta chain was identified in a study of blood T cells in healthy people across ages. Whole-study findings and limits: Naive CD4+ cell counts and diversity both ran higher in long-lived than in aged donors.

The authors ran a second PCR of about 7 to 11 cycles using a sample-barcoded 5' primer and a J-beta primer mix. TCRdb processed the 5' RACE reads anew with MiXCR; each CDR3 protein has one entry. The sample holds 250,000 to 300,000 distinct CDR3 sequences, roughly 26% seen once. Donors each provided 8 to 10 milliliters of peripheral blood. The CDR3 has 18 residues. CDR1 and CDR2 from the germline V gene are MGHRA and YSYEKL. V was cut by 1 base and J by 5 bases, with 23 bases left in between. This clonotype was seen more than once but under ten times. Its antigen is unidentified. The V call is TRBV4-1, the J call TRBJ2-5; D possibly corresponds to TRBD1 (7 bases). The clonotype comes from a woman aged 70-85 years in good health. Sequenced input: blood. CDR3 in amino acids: CASSQGRSTGSGRETQYF. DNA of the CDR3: TGCGCCAGCAGCCAAGGCAGGTCGACAGGGTCAGGGAGGGAGACCCAGTACTTC.